The present T cell receptor beta chain was sequenced within a study of cytomegalovirus exposure and HLA in healthy donors. Overall study results and limits: The study flagged 150 to 200 TCR beta chains as cytomegalovirus-associated.

Generated by immunoSEQ multiplex PCR, the TCRdb table keeps only in-frame clones and is missing some. The sample holds some 340,000 clones, roughly 90% seen once. The CDR3 is made up of 15 amino acids. J gave up 13 bases and V 1 base, and 12 bases lay outside the gene matches. The germline V gene has CDR1 SGHTA and CDR2 FQGTGA. Notes on this clone: Its antigen remains unknown.

Sample: PBMCs. This clonotype was obtained from a woman in her 30s in good health and CMV-seropositive. This chain uses TRBV7-3 with TRBJ2-3; TRBD2 agrees at 9 bases. The CDR3 protein is CASSLNPLAGGAKYF. CDR3 DNA sequence: TGTGCCAGCAGCTTAAACCCCCTCGCGGGGGGGGCCAAGTATTTT.